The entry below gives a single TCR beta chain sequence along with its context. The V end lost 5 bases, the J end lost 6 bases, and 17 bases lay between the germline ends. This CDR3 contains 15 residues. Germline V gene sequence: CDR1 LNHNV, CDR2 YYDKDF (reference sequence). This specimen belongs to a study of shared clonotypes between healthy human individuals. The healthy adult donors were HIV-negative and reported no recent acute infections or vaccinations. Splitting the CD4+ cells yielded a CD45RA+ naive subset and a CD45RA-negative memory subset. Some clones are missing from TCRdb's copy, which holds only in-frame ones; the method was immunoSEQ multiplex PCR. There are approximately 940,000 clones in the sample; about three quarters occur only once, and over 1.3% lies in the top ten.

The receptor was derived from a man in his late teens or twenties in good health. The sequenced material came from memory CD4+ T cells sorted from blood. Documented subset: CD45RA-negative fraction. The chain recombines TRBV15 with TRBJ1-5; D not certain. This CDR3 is CATSPGGIPGQPQHF. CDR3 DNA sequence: TGTGCCACCAGCCCGGGCGGTATTCCAGGTCAGCCCCAGCATTTT.